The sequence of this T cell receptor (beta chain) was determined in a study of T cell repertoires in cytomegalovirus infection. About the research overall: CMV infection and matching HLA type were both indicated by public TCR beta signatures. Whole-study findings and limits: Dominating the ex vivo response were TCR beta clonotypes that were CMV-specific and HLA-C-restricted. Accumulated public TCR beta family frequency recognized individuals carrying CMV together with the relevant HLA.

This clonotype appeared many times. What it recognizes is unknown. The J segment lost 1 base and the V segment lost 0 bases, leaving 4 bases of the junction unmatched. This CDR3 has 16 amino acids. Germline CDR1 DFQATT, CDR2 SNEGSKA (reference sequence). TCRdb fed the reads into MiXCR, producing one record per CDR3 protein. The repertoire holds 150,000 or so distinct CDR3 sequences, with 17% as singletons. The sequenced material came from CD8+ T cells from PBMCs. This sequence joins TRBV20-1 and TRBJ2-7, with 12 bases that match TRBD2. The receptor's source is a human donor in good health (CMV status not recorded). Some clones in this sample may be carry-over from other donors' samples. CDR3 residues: CSARDTSGGLSYEQYF. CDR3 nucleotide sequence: TGCAGTGCTAGAGATACTAGCGGGGGGCTTTCCTACGAGCAGTACTTC.